The next 10 T cell receptor beta chains were all read from a single sample in a study of cytomegalovirus exposure and HLA in healthy donors. In the PCR, 60 Vbeta and 13 Jbeta primers were used. Data came from immunoSEQ multiplex PCR; TCRdb stores just in-frame clones and leaves some out. The sample contains 150,000 to 200,000 clones, 75% to 85% of which appear only once. Sample: PBMCs. These receptors all stem from a woman aged 18-29 years in good health and CMV-seronegative.

This clone was observed a single time. The rearrangement joins TRBV6-5 to TRBJ2-1, with D possibly matching TRBD1 (5 bases). V was shortened by 6 bases and J by 4 bases, with 7 bases between the two germline ends. The CDR3 sequence is 12 residues long. From germline, CDR1 is MNHEY and CDR2 SVGAGI. CDR3 sequence: CASRTGYNEQFF. The CDR3 DNA sequence: TGTGCCAGCAGAACAGGTTACAATGAGCAGTTCTTC.

The chain recombines TRBV27 with TRBJ2-1; TRBD1 agrees at 10 bases. V was clipped by 4 bases and J by 2 bases; unmatched bases: 5. The length of the CDR3 is 16 residues. Germline-derived CDR1 and CDR2 are MNHEY and SMNVEV (reference sequence). The DNA of the CDR3 is TGTGCCAGCAGTTCATACGGACAGGGGGCCTACAATGAGCAGTTCTTC. As protein: CASSSYGQGAYNEQFF.

The chain joins TRBV5-1 to TRBJ1-4; 7 bases line up with TRBD1. The CDR3 covers 14 residues. The germline CDR1 and CDR2 sequences are SGHRS and YFSETQ. V was pared by 3 bases and J by 5 bases, with 4 bases of the junction left unmatched. CDR3 DNA sequence: TGCGCCAGCAGCTGGGGGACAGAGAATGAAAAACTGTTTTTT. Protein product: CASSWGTENEKLFF.

There are a few counts of this clone. The V gene is TRBV2, the J gene TRBJ2-2; 11 bases map to TRBD1. The J segment lost 8 bases and the V segment lost 5 bases, leaving 4 bases of the junction unmatched. Germline loops: CDR1 SNHLY, CDR2 FYNNEI. There are 14 residues in the CDR3. The DNA for the CDR3 is TGTGCCAGCAGTTGGACAGGGGGCCGGGGGGAGCTGTTTTTT. This gives the protein CASSWTGGRGELFF. The variable domain in full, completed from reference TRBV2 and TRBJ2-2, reads EPEVTQTPSHQVTQMGQEVILRCVPISNHLYFYWYRQILGQKVEFLVSFYNNEISEKSEIFDDQFSVERPDGSNFTLKIRSTKLEDSAMYFCASSWTGGRGELFFGEGSRLTVL.

J is TRBJ1-1 and V is TRBV13, with D possibly being TRBD1 (6 bases). The germline gives CDR1 PRHDT, CDR2 FYEKMQ (reference sequence). The V end lost 0 bases, the J end lost 0 bases, and 11 bases lay between the germline ends. CDR3 length equals 16 residues. The CDR3 nucleotides read TGTGCCAGCAGCTTAGGTCGAGACAGGATGAACACTGAAGCTTTCTTT. Amino acid sequence: CASSLGRDRMNTEAFF.

This clone was counted a few times. The chain employs TRBV6-4 and TRBJ1-1, with unresolved D. Germline CDR1 is MRHNA and CDR2 is SNTAGT. V dropped 4 bases and J dropped 4 bases, with 16 bases sitting between them. The CDR3 has 15 amino acids. The CDR3 here is CASSASWEVGTEAFF. Here the CDR3 DNA reads TGTGCCAGCAGTGCGTCCTGGGAGGTCGGCACTGAAGCTTTCTTT.

The chain links TRBV2 to TRBJ1-5, with D possibly TRBD1 on 5 matching bases. V was shortened by 1 base and J by 11 bases, with 9 bases between the two germline ends. Germline-derived CDR1 and CDR2 are SNHLY and FYNNEI. This CDR3 is 12 amino acids long. The CDR3 reads CASSEEVRAQHF. DNA of the CDR3: TGTGCCAGCAGTGAAGAGGTCAGGGCCCAGCATTTT.

This clone was seen a single time. The chain recombines TRBV7-3 with TRBJ2-3; TRBD2 matches 7 bases. CDR1 and CDR2 (germline): SGHTA, FQGTGA. The CDR3 is 16 amino acids. Germline trimming cut 5 bases from V and 2 bases from J; bases unmatched to any gene: 10. DNA for the CDR3: TGTGCCAGCAGCCCTCGGACTAGTCGGGACACAGATACGCAGTATTTT. Translating it yields CASSPRTSRDTDTQYF.

The V call is TRBV9, the J call TRBJ2-3; D unclear. Germline CDR1 reads SGDLS; CDR2 reads YYNGEE. The CDR3 runs to 15 residues. Trimming removed 6 bases at V and 0 bases at J, with 14 bases between. CDR3 sequence reads: CASINSNSSTDTQYF. CDR3 in DNA: TGTGCCAGCATTAACTCCAACTCTAGCACAGATACGCAGTATTTT.

This clone has a handful of counts. V is TRBV19 and J is TRBJ2-7; possibly TRBD1 for D (8 bases). V gave up 1 base and J gave up 6 bases, with 16 bases separating them. Germline V CDR1 and CDR2: LNHDA, SQIVND (reference sequence). The CDR3 has 15 residues. CDR3 sequence: CASSIVQGAGVEQYF. CDR3 nucleotides: TGTGCCAGTAGTATAGTTCAGGGGGCGGGAGTCGAGCAGTACTTC.